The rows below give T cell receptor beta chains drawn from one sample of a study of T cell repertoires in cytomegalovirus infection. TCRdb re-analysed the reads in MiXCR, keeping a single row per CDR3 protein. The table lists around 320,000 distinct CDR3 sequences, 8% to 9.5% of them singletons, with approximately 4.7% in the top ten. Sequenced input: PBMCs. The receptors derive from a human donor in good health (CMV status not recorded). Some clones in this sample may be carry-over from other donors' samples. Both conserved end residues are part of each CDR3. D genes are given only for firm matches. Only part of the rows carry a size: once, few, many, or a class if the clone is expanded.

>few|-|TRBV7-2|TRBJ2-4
TGTGCCAGCAGCCCGGGCCCCGCGAGCATTCAGTACTTC
CASSPGPASIQYF
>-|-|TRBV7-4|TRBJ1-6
TGTGCCAGCAGCTTAGGACGGGGGGCGGAGGAACCCCTCCACTTT
CASSLGRGAEEPLHF
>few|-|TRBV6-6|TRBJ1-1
TGTGCCAGCAGTTACTCGGCCGTTGAAGCTTTCTTT
CASSYSAVEAFF
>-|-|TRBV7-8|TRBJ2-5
TGTGCCAGCAGCTTAGGTACTACAGGGATGGAGACCCAGTACTTC
CASSLGTTGMETQYF
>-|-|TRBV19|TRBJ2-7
TGTGCCAGTAGTATTGAGGGTTCCCACGAGCAGTACTTC
CASSIEGSHEQYF
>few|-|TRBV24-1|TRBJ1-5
TGTGCCACCTCGGCCGGGGAGGGTCAGCCCCAGCATTTT
CATSAGEGQPQHF
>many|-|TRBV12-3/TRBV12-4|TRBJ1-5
TGTGCCAGCAGTTGGACGGCGAGCGATCAGCCCCAGCATTTT
CASSWTASDQPQHF
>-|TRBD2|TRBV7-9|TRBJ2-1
TGTGCCAGCATCCCTAGCGGGGGGGCGTCCAATGAGCAGTTCTTC
CASIPSGGASNEQFF
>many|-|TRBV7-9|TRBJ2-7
TGTGCCAGCAGCTCCTGGGACCACTCCTACGAGCAGTACTTC
CASSSWDHSYEQYF
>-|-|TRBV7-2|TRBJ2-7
TGTGCCAGCAGCTTAATAAGAGGCTACGAGCAGTACTTC
CASSLIRGYEQYF
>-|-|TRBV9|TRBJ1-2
TGTGCCAGCAGCGTAGCGGGGGCAGACTATGGCTACACCTTC
CASSVAGADYGYTF
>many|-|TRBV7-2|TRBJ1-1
TGTGCCAGCAGCTTGGGCAGGAAAAACACTGAAGCTTTCTTT
CASSLGRKNTEAFF
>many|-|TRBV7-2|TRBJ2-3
TGTGCCAGCAGCTTAGAGGGGACGACAGGCACAGATACGCAGTATTTT
CASSLEGTTGTDTQYF
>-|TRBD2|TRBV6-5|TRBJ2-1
TGTGCCAGCAGTTACGAAGCGGGGGGGCCTAATGAGCAGTTCTTC
CASSYEAGGPNEQFF
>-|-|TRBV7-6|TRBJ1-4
TGTGCCAGCAGCCCCATTTCTGAAAAACTGTTTTTT
CASSPISEKLFF
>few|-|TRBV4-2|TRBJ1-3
TGTGCCAGCAGCCAAGAAGGGAGGGGAAACACCATATATTTT
CASSQEGRGNTIYF
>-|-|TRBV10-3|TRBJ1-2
TGTGCCATCAGGGCGGAGAGGTCCTTCTATGGCTACACCTTC
CAIRAERSFYGYTF
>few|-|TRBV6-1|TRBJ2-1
TGTGCCAGCAGTGAAGGGGAGGCCTACAATGAGCAGTTCTTC
CASSEGEAYNEQFF
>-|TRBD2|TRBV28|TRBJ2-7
TGTGCCAGCAGTTTGGGGGCTAGCGGGAGCCACGAGCAGTACTTC
CASSLGASGSHEQYF
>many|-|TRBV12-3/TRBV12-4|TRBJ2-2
TGTGCCAGTTTGGACAGGGACTATAACACCGGGGAGCTGTTTTTT
CASLDRDYNTGELFF
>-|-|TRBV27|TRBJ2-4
TGTGCCAGCAGTCTCCGACAGCTCCCTGGCCAAAACATTCAGTACTTC
CASSLRQLPGQNIQYF
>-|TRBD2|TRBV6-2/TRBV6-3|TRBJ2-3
TGTGCCAGCAGTTACTCGGCAGCGGGGGCGGTCACAGATACGCAGTATTTT
CASSYSAAGAVTDTQYF
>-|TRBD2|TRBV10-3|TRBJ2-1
TGTGCCATCAGCGAGACTAGCGGGAGATCTTACAATGAGCAGTTCTTC
CAISETSGRSYNEQFF
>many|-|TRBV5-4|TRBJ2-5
TGTGCCAGCAGCTTACAGGGCGCGGAGACCCAGTACTTC
CASSLQGAETQYF
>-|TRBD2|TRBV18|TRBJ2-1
TGTGCCAGCTCTCCTAGCGGGGGGGCAGTTGAGCAGTTCTTC
CASSPSGGAVEQFF
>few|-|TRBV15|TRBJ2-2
TGTGCCACCAGCAGAGAGTTGAAGGGAAGCGGGGAGCTGTTTTTT
CATSRELKGSGELFF
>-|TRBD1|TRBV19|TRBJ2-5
TGTGCCAGTAGGAACCAACAGGGGGCCGGAGAGACCCAGTACTTC
CASRNQQGAGETQYF
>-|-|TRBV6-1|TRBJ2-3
TGTGCCAGCAGTGAGTTATCCCTCACAGATACGCAGTATTTT
CASSELSLTDTQYF
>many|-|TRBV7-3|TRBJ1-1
TGTGCCAGCAGCTTGGGGGTTACCACTGAAGCTTTCTTT
CASSLGVTTEAFF
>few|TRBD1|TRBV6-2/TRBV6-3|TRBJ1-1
TGTGCCAGCAGCGCCACCGGGACAGGGGGCGTAGGTACTGAAGCTTTCTTT
CASSATGTGGVGTEAFF
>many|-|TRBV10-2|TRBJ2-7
TGCGCCACCGCTTCTCAATCGGGGACCCGATCCTACGAGCAGTACTTC
CATASQSGTRSYEQYF
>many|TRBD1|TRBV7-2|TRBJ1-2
TGTGCCAGCAGCTCCAAAACAGGGGGCGCACGGGGCTACACCTTC
CASSSKTGGARGYTF
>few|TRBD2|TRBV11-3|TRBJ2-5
TGTGCCAGCAGCTTAGCGGTGCGGGGGGACCAAGAGACCCAGTACTTC
CASSLAVRGDQETQYF